One sample yielded the 23 T cell receptor beta chains listed below, sequenced in a study of cytomegalovirus exposure and HLA in healthy donors. PCR used 60 Vbeta primers and 13 Jbeta primers. The table came from immunoSEQ multiplex PCR; TCRdb's copy has only in-frame clones and leaves some out. The table lists tens of thousands of clones, around 76% of them singletons. The source material was PBMCs. Receptors were obtained from a woman aged 30 to 39 in good health and CMV-seropositive.

This clone was seen just once. The gene calls are TRBV5-4 and TRBJ1-3, with TRBD1 identical over 7 bases. This CDR3 has 17 residues. V was pared by 4 bases and J by 0 bases, with 10 bases of the junction left unmatched. Germline V gene lookup returns CDR1 SGHNT and CDR2 YYREEE (reference sequence). As DNA, the CDR3 is TGTGCCAGCAGCGGCGGGACAGTTGGCTCCTCTGGAAACACCATATATTTT. As protein: CASSGGTVGSSGNTIYF.

This sequence joins TRBV7-3 and TRBJ1-1; TRBD1 aligns across 10 bases. Trimming removed 0 bases from V and 6 bases from J; junction bases left unmatched: 7. CDR1 and CDR2 (germline): SGHTA, FQGTGA. The CDR3 totals 16 residues. The CDR3 loop is CASSLTGQGGQAEAFF. CDR3 sequence (DNA): TGTGCCAGCAGCTTAACTGGACAGGGGGGTCAGGCTGAAGCTTTCTTT. The variable domain in full, completed from reference TRBV7-3 and TRBJ1-1, reads GAGVSQTPSNKVTEKGKYVELRCDPISGHTALYWYRQSLGQGPEFLIYFQGTGAADDSGLPNDRFFAVRPEGSVSTLKIQRTERGDSAVYLCASSLTGQGGQAEAFFGQGTRLTVV.

This clone was seen a few times. One end of the junction fails to match germline, which may point to a read error. The V gene is TRBV7-9, the J gene TRBJ2-1; 15 bases fit TRBD2. Germline V CDR1 and CDR2: SEHNR, FQNEAQ (reference sequence). The CDR3 contains 17 residues. CDR3 nucleotide sequence: TGTTCCAGCAGCTTAGGAGGGACTAGCGGGAGGTTCAATGAGCAGTTCTTC. Translated, it gives CSSSLGGTSGRFNEQFF. Full variable domain (missing parts from reference TRBV7-9 and TRBJ2-1): DTGVSQNPRHKITKRGQNVTFRCDPISEHNRLYWYRQTLGQGPEFLTYFQNEAQLEKSRLLSDRFSAERPKGSFSTLEIQRTEQGDSAMYLCSSSLGGTSGRFNEQFFGPGTRLTVL.

This clone was seen a few times. This chain connects TRBV12-5 to TRBJ1-4; 7 bases agree with TRBD1. This CDR3 is 13 amino acids long. Trimming cost V 0 bases and J 14 bases; bases outside gene matches: 6. Per the germline V gene, CDR1 is LGHNT and CDR2 is FRNRAP. CDR3 bases: TGTGCTAGTGGTTTGGTACCGACAGGGAATCTGTTTTTT. This codes for CASGLVPTGNLFF.

The rearrangement links TRBV6-6 to TRBJ1-5; D remains ambiguous. Germline V gene sequence: CDR1 MNHNY, CDR2 SVGAGI (reference sequence). The CDR3 runs 13 residues. The V and J ends lost 9 bases and 0 bases respectively, with 9 bases between them. The CDR3 sequence: CASCIDSNQPQHF. In nucleotides, the CDR3 is TGTGCCAGTTGCATAGATAGCAATCAGCCCCAGCATTTT.

This clone has more than one count but fewer than ten. The chain combines TRBV6-5 with TRBJ1-1; 8 bases are shared with TRBD1. The CDR3 is 14 amino acids. CDR1 is MNHEY and CDR2 is SVGAGI in the germline V gene. V shed 6 bases, J shed 4 bases, and the junction held 7 bases outside the gene matches. The CDR3 sequence: CASRSTGVGTEAFF. The CDR3 DNA reads as TGTGCCAGCAGGTCGACAGGGGTAGGCACTGAAGCTTTCTTT.

The chain carries TRBV4-2 and TRBJ2-1; 15 bases align to TRBD2. The CDR3 loop spans 14 amino acids. Germline CDR1 and CDR2: LGHNA and YNFKEQ. The V gene end was trimmed by 1 base and the J gene end by 14 bases; junction bases not matched to a gene: 3. The DNA of the CDR3 is TGTGCCAGCAGCCAAGGGACTAGCGGGGGGGAGGAGTTCTTC. This encodes CASSQGTSGGEEFF.

The chain is built from TRBV6-1 and TRBJ2-2, with D unresolved. The CDR3 length is 13 residues. V was pared by 3 bases and J by 1 base, with 3 bases between. The germline V gene encodes CDR1 MNHNS and CDR2 SASEGT. Here the CDR3 DNA reads TGTGCCAGCAGTGACAGGAACACCGGGGAGCTGTTTTTT. It yields the protein CASSDRNTGELFF.

The table lists this clone with a few counts. The chain couples TRBV6-1 to TRBJ1-3, with 10 bases that match TRBD1. This CDR3 contains 15 residues. Germline values: CDR1 MNHNS, CDR2 SASEGT. V trimming: 6 bases; J trimming: 3 bases; junction bases outside the gene matches: 5. In DNA form, the CDR3 reads TGTGCCAGCAGCGCGGACAGGGGGGATGGAAACACCATATATTTT. Translated, it gives CASSADRGDGNTIYF.

This sequence joins TRBV27 and TRBJ2-1; maybe TRBD2 (5 bases). The length of the CDR3 is 16 residues. Germline CDR1 and CDR2: MNHEY and SMNVEV (reference sequence). Trimming cost V 1 base and J 3 bases, with 13 bases left between them. CDR3 bases: TGTGCCAGCAGTTTATTGAGCGGATTAGGCTACAATGAGCAGTTCTTC. As protein: CASSLLSGLGYNEQFF.

The CDR3 sequence is CASSLEVGGDEQFF. For the CDR3, the DNA is TGTGCCAGCAGCTTAGAGGTTGGGGGCGATGAGCAGTTCTTC. The genes are TRBV7-9 and TRBJ2-1; D perhaps matches TRBD1 (6 bases). Germline lookup yields CDR1 SEHNR and CDR2 FQNEAQ (reference sequence). Trimming shortened V by 1 base and J by 8 bases, and 12 bases separated the two germline ends. The CDR3 is 14 amino acids.

This chain joins TRBV11-1 and TRBJ1-2; D is unclear. The germline V gene encodes CDR1 SGHAT and CDR2 FQDESV (reference sequence). V dropped 1 base and J dropped 7 bases, with 16 bases sitting between them. This CDR3 comprises 15 residues. CDR3 loop: CASSLVGGSDAGYTF. The CDR3 DNA reads TGTGCCAGCAGCTTAGTTGGAGGGAGTGATGCTGGCTACACCTTC.

The chain has TRBV2 and TRBJ2-7; 9 bases map to TRBD2. CDR1 SNHLY and CDR2 FYNNEI come from the germline V gene. This CDR3 has 14 amino acids. After removal of 8 bases from V and 3 bases from J, the junction contained 8 bases not matched to a gene. The chain's CDR3 is CASAAGLAFYEQYF. The CDR3, as DNA: TGTGCCAGCGCAGCGGGACTAGCATTCTACGAGCAGTACTTC.

The genes are TRBV5-1 and TRBJ1-3; D is ambiguous. The CDR3 runs 17 residues. With 2 bases removed from V and 0 bases from J, the gap between germline ends came to 15 bases. Germline V CDR1 and CDR2: SGHRS, YFSETQ. The CDR3 region has the DNA TGCGCCAGCAGCTTTCAACCGCCGGGATACTCTGGAAACACCATATATTTT. Its translation is CASSFQPPGYSGNTIYF.

The rearrangement links TRBV6-5 to TRBJ1-2; TRBD1 agrees at 9 bases. J was trimmed by 2 bases and V by 4 bases; bases with no gene match: 8. The CDR3 sequence is 16 residues long. Germline V gives CDR1 MNHEY, CDR2 SVGAGI. The CDR3 coding sequence is TGTGCCAGCAGTTTTCTTGGGGACAGGGTGAACTATGGCTACACCTTC. Translated, it gives CASSFLGDRVNYGYTF.

The V and J genes are TRBV6-5 and TRBJ1-2, with a possible D match to TRBD1 (5 bases). V lost 2 bases and J lost 5, with 9 bases in between. Looked up from germline, CDR1 is MNHEY and CDR2 is SVGAGI. This CDR3 region has 13 residues. This CDR3 reads CASSYPGGYGYTF. The CDR3 DNA reads as TGTGCCAGCAGTTACCCGGGGGGATATGGCTACACCTTC.

By share, this clone ranks as medium-sized (0.01 to 0.1%). V is TRBV7-3 and J is TRBJ2-7; weak D call: TRBD2 (6 bases). V shed 5 bases and J shed 4 bases, with 15 bases lying between them. In germline, CDR1 is SGHTA, CDR2 FQGTGA. The CDR3 extends over 14 amino acids. The CDR3 region has the DNA TGTGCCAGCAGCCCCGGGGCAGGAGGGTACGAGCAGTACTTC. It yields the protein CASSPGAGGYEQYF.

The gene calls are TRBV19 and TRBJ2-1; possibly TRBD2 for D (6 bases). The CDR3 length is 15 residues. Germline CDR1 and CDR2: LNHDA and SQIVND (reference sequence). With 10 bases removed from V and 1 base from J, the gap between germline ends came to 17 bases. CDR3 nucleotides: TGTGCCACCCTCCCCGGGACTGGATCCTACAATGAGCAGTTCTTC. This sequence encodes CATLPGTGSYNEQFF.

V gene TRBV18 combines with J gene TRBJ2-7, with TRBD1 as a possible D gene (6 bases). Germline CDR1 reads KGHSH; CDR2 reads LQKENI. The ends were cut back, 0 bases at V and 6 bases at J, with 15 bases in the middle. The CDR3 has 15 amino acids. This CDR3 reads CASSPPTGGRVEQYF. Here the CDR3 DNA reads TGTGCCAGCTCACCACCGACAGGTGGAAGGGTCGAGCAGTACTTC.

The chain has TRBV6-1 and TRBJ1-2, with D possibly TRBD1 on 5 matching bases. Germline V lookup: CDR1 MNHNS, CDR2 SASEGT. The CDR3 sequence is 11 residues long. V lost 8 bases and J lost 6, with 10 bases in between. CDR3 DNA: TGTGCCAGCCAAGGGGTAGATGGCTACACCTTC. Translated: CASQGVDGYTF.

The V gene is TRBV6-5, the J gene TRBJ1-6, with 9 positions matching TRBD1. In germline, CDR1 is MNHEY, CDR2 SVGAGI. Trimming took 4 bases from V and 9 from J; bases not matched to a gene: 7. CDR3 length: 15 amino acids. The CDR3 is CASSLGQGLGSPLHF. The CDR3 DNA sequence: TGTGCCAGCAGTTTAGGACAGGGGCTCGGTTCACCCCTCCACTTT.

Turning to this clone: Other DNA sequences within the sample encode an identical CDR3. The J gene is TRBJ2-7, the V gene TRBV27; 10 bases are shared with TRBD2. CDR1 is MNHEY and CDR2 is SMNVEV in the germline V gene (reference sequence). This CDR3 has 19 residues. V lost 3 bases, J lost 1 base, and 15 bases stayed unmatched. The CDR3 sequence: CASSLRASGSSLGSYEQYF. The DNA for the CDR3 is TGTGCCAGCAGTTTGAGGGCTAGCGGGAGTAGTTTGGGATCCTACGAGCAGTACTTC.

As concerns this clone: One junction end disagrees with the germline gene, perhaps due to a read error. The genes are TRBV15 and TRBJ2-1; 11 bases are a match to TRBD2. Per the germline V gene, CDR1 is LNHNV and CDR2 is YYDKDF (reference sequence). The CDR3 is 16 amino acids. CDR3 sequence reads: CATSRDTSGGYNEQFF. DNA for the CDR3: TGTGCCACCAGCCGAGACACTAGCGGGGGTTACAATGAGCAGTTCTTC.